The 5 T cell receptor beta chains presented below share a single source sample, sequenced in a study of blood T cell repertoires in COVID-19. Some clones are missing from TCRdb's copy, which holds only in-frame ones; the method was immunoSEQ multiplex PCR. The profile shows roughly 250,000 clones, over 70% of them singletons. Sequenced material: peripheral blood. The origin of the receptors is a woman aged 80 or over with acute or convalescent COVID-19.

This sequence joins TRBV29-1 and TRBJ2-7, with 11 nucleotides matching TRBD1. Germline CDR1 and CDR2: SQVTM and ANQGSEA. V gave up 4 bases and J gave up 5 bases; unmatched junction bases: 10. This CDR3 has 15 residues. Here the CDR3 DNA reads TGCAGCGTTGTTGACCCGGGACAGGGGGTCCACGAGCAGTACTTC. It translates to CSVVDPGQGVHEQYF.

This chain links TRBV30 with TRBJ1-3; 7 bases line up with TRBD1. CDR3 length: 17 amino acids. Trimming cost V 1 base and J 0 bases; bases outside gene matches: 9. Germline V CDR1 and CDR2: GTSNPN, SVGIG (reference sequence). The CDR3 is CAWSDHPTGYSGNTIYF. In DNA form, the CDR3 reads TGTGCCTGGAGTGACCATCCGACAGGGTACTCTGGAAACACCATATATTTT. The entire variable domain, with the rest obtained from reference TRBV30 and TRBJ1-3, is as follows: SQTIHQWPATLVQPVGSPLSLECTVEGTSNPNLYWYRQAAGRGLQLLFYSVGIGQISSEVPQNLSASRPQDRQFILSSKKLLLSDSGFYLCAWSDHPTGYSGNTIYFGEGSWLTVV.

The chain combines TRBV6-2 or TRBV6-3 with TRBJ2-2; TRBD1 matches at 8 bases. The CDR3 is 15 amino acids. Unmatched junction bases numbered 7, after V lost 5 bases and J lost 5 bases. Germline CDR1 MNHEY, CDR2 SVGEGT. The CDR3 bases are TGTGCCAGCAGTCGTAACACAGGGGGGACCGGGGAGCTGTTTTTT. Protein sequence: CASSRNTGGTGELFF.

The CDR3 DNA sequence: TGTGCAAGTCGCTTAGCCAGGGGTGTGAACACTGAAGCTTTCTTT. It yields the protein CASRLARGVNTEAFF. V gene TRBV12-2 combines with J gene TRBJ1-1; TRBD1 is the table's D call and was not checked against the DNA. TRBV12-2 is a documented pseudogene. This CDR3 spans 15 amino acids.

CDR3 in DNA: TGTGCCAGCAGCTTTACAGGGTCTAAAACGTACGAGCAGTACTTC. Protein: CASSFTGSKTYEQYF. The chain joins TRBV5-4 to TRBJ2-7, with D possibly being TRBD1 (6 bases). Between the trimmed V and J ends, which lost 2 bases and 4 bases, there was a span of 16 bases. The CDR3 consists of 15 residues. Per germline, CDR1 SGHNT and CDR2 YYREEE (reference sequence).